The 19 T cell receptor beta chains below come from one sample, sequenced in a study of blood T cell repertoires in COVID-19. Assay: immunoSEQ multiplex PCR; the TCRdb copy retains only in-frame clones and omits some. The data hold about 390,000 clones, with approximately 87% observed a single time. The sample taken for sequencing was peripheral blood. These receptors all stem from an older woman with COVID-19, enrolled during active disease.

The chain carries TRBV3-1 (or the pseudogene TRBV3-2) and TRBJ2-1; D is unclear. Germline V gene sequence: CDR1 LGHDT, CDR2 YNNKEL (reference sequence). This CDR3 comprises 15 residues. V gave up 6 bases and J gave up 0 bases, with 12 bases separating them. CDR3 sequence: CASRKDRSSYNEQFF. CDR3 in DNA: TGTGCCAGCAGAAAAGACCGGAGCTCCTACAATGAGCAGTTCTTC.

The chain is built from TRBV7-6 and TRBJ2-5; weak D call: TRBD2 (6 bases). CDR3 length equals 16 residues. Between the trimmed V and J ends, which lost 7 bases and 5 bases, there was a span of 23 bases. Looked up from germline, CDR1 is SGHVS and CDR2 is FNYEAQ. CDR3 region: CASTTLVGGAGETQYF. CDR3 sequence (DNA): TGTGCCAGCACCACGTTGGTGGGCGGGGCCGGGGAGACCCAGTACTTC.

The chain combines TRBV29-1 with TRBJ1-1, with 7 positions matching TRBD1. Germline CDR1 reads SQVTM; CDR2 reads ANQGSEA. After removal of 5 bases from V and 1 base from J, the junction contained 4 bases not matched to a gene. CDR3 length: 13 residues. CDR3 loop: CSVLTGENTEAFF. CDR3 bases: TGCAGCGTTCTAACAGGGGAGAACACTGAAGCTTTCTTT.

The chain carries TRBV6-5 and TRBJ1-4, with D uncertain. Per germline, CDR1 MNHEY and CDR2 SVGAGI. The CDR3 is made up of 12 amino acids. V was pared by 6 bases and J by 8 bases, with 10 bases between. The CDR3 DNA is TGTGCCAGCAGCACGGGTTGGGAAAAACTGTTTTTT. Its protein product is CASSTGWEKLFF.

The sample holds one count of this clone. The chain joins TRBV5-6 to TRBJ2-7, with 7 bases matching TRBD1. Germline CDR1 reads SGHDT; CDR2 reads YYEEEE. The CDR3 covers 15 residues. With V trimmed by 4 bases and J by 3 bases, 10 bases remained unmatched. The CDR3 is CASSPGTANFYEQYF. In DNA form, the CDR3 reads TGTGCCAGCAGCCCAGGGACAGCTAATTTCTACGAGCAGTACTTC.

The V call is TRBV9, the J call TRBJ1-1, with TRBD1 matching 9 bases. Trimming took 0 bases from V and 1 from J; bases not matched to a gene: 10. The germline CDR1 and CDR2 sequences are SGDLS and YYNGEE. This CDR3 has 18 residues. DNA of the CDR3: TGTGCCAGCAGCGTAGCGGATAGCCACAGGGGGCGGAACACTGAAGCTTTCTTT. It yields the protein CASSVADSHRGRNTEAFF. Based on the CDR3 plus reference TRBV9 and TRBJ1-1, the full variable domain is DSGVTQTPKHLITATGQRVTLRCSPRSGDLSVYWYQQSLDQGLQFLIQYYNGEERAKGNILERFSAQQFPDLHSELNLSSLELGDSALYFCASSVADSHRGRNTEAFFGQGTRLTVV.

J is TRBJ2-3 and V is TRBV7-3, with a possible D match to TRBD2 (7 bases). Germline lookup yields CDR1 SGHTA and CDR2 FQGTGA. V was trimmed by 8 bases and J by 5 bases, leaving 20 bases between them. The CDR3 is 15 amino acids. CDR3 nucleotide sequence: TGTGCCAGCTCCCAGATGGGGGGGCGTCAAGATACGCAGTATTTT. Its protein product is CASSQMGGRQDTQYF. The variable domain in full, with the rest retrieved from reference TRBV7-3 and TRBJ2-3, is GAGVSQTPSNKVTEKGKYVELRCDPISGHTALYWYRQSLGQGPEFLIYFQGTGAADDSGLPNDRFFAVRPEGSVSTLKIQRTERGDSAVYLCASSQMGGRQDTQYFGPGTRLTVL.

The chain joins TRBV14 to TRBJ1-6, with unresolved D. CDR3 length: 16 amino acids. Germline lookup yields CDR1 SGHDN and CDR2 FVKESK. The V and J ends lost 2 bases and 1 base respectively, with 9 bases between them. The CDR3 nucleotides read TGTGCCAGCAGCCAAAGTGGGCGATCCTATAATTCACCCCTCCACTTT. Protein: CASSQSGRSYNSPLHF.

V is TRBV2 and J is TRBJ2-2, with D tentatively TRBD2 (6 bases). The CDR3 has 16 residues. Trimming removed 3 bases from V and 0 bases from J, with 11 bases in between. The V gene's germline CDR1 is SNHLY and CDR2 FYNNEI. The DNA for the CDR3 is TGTGCCAGCAGTGAGTCCGGGGGTGCGAACACCGGGGAGCTGTTTTTT. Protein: CASSESGGANTGELFF.

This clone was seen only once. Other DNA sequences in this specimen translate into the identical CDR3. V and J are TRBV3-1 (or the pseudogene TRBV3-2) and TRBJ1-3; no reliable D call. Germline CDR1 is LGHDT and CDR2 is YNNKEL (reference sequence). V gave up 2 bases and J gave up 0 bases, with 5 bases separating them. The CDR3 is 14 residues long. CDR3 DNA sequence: TGTGCCAGCAGCCAATCAGGCTCTGGAAACACCATATATTTT. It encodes CASSQSGSGNTIYF.

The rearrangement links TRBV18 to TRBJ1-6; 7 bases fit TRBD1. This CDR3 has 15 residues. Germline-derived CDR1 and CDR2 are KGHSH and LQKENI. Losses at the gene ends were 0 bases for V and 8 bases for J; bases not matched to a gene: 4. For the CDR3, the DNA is TGTGCCAGCTCACCACCTACGGGACAGTATTCACCCCTCCACTTT. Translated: CASSPPTGQYSPLHF.

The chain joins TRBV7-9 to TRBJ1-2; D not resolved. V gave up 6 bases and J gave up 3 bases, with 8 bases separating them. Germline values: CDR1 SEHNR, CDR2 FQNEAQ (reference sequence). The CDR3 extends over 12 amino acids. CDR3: CASSEQHYGYTF. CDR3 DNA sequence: TGTGCCAGCAGTGAACAGCACTATGGCTACACCTTC. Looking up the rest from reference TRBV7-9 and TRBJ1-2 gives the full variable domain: DTGVSQNPRHKITKRGQNVTFRCDPISEHNRLYWYRQTLGQGPEFLTYFQNEAQLEKSRLLSDRFSAERPKGSFSTLEIQRTEQGDSAMYLCASSEQHYGYTFGSGTRLTVV.

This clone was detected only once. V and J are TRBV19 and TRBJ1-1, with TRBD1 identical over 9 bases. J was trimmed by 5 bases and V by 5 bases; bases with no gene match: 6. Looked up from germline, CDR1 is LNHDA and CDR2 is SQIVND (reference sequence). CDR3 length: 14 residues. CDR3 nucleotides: TGTGCCAGTAGTTCGGGACAGGGAAAAACTGAAGCTTTCTTT. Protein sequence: CASSSGQGKTEAFF.

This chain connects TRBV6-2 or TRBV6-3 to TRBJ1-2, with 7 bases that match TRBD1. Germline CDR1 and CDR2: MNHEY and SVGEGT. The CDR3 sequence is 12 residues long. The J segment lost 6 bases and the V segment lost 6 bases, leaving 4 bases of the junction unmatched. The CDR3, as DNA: TGTGCCAGCAGCCTAGACAGGGATGGCTACACCTTC. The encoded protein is CASSLDRDGYTF.

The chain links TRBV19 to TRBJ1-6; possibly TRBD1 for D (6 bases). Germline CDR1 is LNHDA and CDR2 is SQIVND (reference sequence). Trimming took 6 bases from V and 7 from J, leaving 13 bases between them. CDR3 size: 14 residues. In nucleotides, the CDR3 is TGTGCCAGTAGCCTGCTGGGGGCCAATTCACCCCTCCACTTT. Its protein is CASSLLGANSPLHF.

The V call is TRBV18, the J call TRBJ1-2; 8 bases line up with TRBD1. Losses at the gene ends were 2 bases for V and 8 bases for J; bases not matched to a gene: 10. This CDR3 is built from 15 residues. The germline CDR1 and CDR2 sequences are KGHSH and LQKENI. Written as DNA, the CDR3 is TGTGCCAGCTCACCAGGGACAGGTTCGCTTGAGGGCTACACCTTC. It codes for CASSPGTGSLEGYTF.

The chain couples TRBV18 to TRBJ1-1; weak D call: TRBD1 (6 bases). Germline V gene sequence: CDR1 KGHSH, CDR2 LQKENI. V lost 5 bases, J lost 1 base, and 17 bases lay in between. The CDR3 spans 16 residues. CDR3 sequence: CASSDDRFSGNTEAFF. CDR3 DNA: TGTGCCAGCTCAGATGACAGGTTTTCTGGGAACACTGAAGCTTTCTTT.

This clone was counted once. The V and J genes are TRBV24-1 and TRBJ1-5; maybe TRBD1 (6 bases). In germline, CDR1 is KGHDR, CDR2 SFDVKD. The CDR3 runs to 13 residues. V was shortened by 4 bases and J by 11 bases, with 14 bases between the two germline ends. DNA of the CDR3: TGTGCCACCAGTGACACACAGGGTAGGACCCAGCATTTT. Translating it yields CATSDTQGRTQHF.

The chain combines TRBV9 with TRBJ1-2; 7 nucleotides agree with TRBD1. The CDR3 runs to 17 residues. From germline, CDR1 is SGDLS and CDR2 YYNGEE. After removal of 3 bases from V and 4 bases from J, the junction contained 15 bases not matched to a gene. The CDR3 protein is CASSGRDRVFPFYGYTF. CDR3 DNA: TGTGCCAGCAGCGGCCGGGACAGAGTCTTCCCCTTCTATGGCTACACCTTC.